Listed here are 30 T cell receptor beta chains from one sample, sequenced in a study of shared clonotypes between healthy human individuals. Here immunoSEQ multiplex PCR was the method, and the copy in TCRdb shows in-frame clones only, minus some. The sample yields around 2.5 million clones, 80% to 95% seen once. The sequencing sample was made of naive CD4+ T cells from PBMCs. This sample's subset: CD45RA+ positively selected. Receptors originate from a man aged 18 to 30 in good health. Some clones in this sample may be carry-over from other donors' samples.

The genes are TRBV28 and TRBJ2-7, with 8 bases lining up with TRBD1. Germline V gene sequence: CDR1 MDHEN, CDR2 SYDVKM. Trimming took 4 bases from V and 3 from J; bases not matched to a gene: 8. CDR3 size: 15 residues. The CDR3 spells CASSSFRDRIYEQYF. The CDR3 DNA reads TGTGCCAGCAGTTCCTTCCGGGACAGGATCTACGAGCAGTACTTC.

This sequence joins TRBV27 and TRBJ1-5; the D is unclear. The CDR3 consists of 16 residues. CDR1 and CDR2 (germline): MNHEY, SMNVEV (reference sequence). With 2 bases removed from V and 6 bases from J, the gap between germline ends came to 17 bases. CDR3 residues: CASSLVLDGGIQPQHF. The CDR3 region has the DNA TGTGCCAGCAGTTTAGTTTTGGACGGCGGAATTCAGCCCCAGCATTTT.

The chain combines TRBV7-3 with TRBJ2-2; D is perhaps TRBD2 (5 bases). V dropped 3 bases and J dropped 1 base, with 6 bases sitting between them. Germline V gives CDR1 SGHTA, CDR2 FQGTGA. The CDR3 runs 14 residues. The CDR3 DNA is TGTGCCAGCAGCTTTCGGGGGAACACCGGGGAGCTGTTTTTT. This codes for CASSFRGNTGELFF.

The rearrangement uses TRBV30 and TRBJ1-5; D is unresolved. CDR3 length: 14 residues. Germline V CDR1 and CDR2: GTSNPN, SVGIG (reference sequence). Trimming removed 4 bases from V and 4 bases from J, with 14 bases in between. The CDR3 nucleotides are TGTGCCTGGAACCTAAACGTGGGAAATCAGCCCCAGCATTTT. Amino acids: CAWNLNVGNQPQHF.

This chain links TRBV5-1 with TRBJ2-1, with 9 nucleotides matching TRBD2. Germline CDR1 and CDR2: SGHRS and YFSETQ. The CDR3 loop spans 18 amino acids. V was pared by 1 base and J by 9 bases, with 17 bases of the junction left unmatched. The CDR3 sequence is CASSLLVCGREGICEQFF. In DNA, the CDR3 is TGCGCCAGCAGCTTGTTGGTCTGCGGGAGGGAGGGCATTTGTGAGCAGTTCTTC.

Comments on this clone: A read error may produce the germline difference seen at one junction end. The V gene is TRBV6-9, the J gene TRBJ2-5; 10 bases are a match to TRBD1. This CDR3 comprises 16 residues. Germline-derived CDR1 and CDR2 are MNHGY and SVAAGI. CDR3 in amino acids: CANSYSGDRGSETQYF. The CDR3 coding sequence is TGTGCCAACAGTTACTCAGGGGACAGGGGATCGGAGACCCAGTACTTC.

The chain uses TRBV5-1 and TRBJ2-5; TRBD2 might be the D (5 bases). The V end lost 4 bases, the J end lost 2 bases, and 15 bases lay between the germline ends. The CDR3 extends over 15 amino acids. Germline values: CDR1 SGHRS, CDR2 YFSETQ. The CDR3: CASSVGSSGQETQYF. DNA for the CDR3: TGCGCCAGCAGCGTAGGGAGTTCGGGGCAAGAGACCCAGTACTTC.

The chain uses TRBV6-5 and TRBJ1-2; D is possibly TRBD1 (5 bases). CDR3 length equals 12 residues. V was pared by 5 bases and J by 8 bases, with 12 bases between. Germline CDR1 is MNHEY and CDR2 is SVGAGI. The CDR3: CASSQTRDGYTF. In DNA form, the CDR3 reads TGTGCCAGCAGTCAGACCAGGGACGGCTACACCTTC.

The CDR3 here is CASSLAIARTSYEQYF. The CDR3 nucleotides are TGTGCCAGCAGCTTAGCTATAGCGCGGACCTCCTACGAGCAGTACTTC. The rearrangement links TRBV7-2 to TRBJ2-7; D may be TRBD2 (5 bases). CDR1 is SGHTA, CDR2 FQGNSA, per germline. The CDR3 runs 16 residues. The ends were cut back, 0 bases at V and 0 bases at J, with 12 bases in the middle. Complete variable domain (other parts from reference TRBV7-2 and TRBJ2-7): GAGVSQSPSNKVTEKGKDVELRCDPISGHTALYWYRQSLGQGLEFLIYFQGNSAPDKSGLPSDRFSAERTGGSVSTLTIQRTQQEDSAVYLCASSLAIARTSYEQYFGPGTRLTVT.

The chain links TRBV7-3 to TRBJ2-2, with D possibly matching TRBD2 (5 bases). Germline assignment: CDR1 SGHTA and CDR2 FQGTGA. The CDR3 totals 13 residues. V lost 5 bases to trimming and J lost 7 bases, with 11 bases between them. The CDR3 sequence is CASSPPSSGELFF. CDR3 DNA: TGTGCCAGCAGCCCCCCTAGCAGCGGGGAGCTGTTTTTT.

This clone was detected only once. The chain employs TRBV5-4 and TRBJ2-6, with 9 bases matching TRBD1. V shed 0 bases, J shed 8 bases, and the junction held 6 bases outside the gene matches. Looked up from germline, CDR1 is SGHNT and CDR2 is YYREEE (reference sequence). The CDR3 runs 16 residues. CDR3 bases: TGTGCCAGCAGCTTGGACAGGGGGCTTTTGTCCAACGTCCTGACTTTC. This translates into CASSLDRGLLSNVLTF.

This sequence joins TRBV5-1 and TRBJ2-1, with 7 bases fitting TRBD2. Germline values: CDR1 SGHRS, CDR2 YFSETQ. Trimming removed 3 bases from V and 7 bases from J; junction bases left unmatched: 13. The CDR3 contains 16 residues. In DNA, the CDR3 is TGCGCCAGCAGCTACCAAACTAGCGCGATTTGGAATGAGCAGTTCTTC. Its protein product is CASSYQTSAIWNEQFF.

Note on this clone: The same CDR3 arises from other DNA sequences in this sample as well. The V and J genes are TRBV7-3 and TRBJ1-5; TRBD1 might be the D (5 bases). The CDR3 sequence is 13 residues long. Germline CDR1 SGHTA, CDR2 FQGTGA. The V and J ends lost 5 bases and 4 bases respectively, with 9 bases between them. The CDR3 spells CASSTGQNQPQHF. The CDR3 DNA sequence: TGTGCCAGCAGCACCGGACAAAATCAGCCCCAGCATTTT.

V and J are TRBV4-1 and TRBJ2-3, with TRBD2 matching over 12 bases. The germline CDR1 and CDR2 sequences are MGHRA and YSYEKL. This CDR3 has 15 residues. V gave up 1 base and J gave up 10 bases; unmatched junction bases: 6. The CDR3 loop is CASSQVGLAGEPQYF. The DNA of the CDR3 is TGCGCCAGCAGCCAAGTGGGACTAGCGGGTGAACCGCAGTATTTT.

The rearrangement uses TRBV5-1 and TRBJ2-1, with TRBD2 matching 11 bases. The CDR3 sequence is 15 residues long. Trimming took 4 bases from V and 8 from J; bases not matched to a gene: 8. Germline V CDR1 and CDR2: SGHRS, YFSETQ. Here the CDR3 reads CASSSVAGGPYEQFF. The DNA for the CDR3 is TGCGCCAGCAGCAGTGTAGCGGGAGGGCCGTATGAGCAGTTCTTC. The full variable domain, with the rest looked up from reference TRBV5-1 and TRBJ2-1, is KAGVTQTPRYLIKTRGQQVTLSCSPISGHRSVSWYQQTPGQGLQFLFEYFSETQRNKGNFPGRFSGRQFSNSRSEMNVSTLELGDSALYLCASSSVAGGPYEQFFGPGTRLTVL.

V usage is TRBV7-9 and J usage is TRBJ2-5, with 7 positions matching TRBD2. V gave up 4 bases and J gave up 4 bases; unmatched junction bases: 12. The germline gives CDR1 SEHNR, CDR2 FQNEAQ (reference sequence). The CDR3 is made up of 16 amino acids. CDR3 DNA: TGTGCCAGCAGCTCCTTCGGCGGGAGAGAAGGAGAGACCCAGTACTTC. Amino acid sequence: CASSSFGGREGETQYF.

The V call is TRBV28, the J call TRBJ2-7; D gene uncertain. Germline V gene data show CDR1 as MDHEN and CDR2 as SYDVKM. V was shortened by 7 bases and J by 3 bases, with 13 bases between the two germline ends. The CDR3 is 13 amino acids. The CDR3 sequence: CASTTPGYYEQYF. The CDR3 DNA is TGTGCCAGCACCACCCCTGGGTACTACGAGCAGTACTTC.

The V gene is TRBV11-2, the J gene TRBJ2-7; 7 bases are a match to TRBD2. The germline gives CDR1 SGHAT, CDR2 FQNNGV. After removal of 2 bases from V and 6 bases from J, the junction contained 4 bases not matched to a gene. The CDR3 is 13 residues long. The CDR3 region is CASSLSGVPEQYF. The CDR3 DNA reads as TGTGCCAGCAGCTTAAGCGGGGTCCCCGAGCAGTACTTC.

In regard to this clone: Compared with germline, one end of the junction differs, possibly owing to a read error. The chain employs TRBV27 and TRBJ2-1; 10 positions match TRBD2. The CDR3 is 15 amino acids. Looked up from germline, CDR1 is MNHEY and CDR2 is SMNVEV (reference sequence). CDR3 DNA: TGTGCCAGCAGTTTAACTAGCGGGGTGTACAACGAGCAGTTCTTC. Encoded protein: CASSLTSGVYNEQFF.

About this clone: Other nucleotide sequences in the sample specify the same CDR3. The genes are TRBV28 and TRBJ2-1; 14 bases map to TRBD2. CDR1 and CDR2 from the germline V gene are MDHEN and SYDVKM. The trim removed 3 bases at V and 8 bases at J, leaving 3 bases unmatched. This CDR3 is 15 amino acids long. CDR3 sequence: CASSFPGLAGDEQFF. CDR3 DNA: TGTGCCAGCAGTTTCCCGGGACTAGCGGGAGATGAGCAGTTCTTC.

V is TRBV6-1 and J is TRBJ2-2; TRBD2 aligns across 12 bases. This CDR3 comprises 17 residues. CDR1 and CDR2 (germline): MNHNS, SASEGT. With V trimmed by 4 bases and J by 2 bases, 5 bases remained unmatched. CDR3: CASSGASGRGNTGELFF. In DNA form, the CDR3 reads TGTGCCAGCAGTGGGGCTAGCGGGAGGGGTAACACCGGGGAGCTGTTTTTT.

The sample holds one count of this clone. The CDR3 sequence: CASSFVQGGTDTQYF. CDR3 bases: TGTGCCAGCAGTTTTGTCCAGGGTGGTACAGATACGCAGTATTTT. The V call is TRBV28, the J call TRBJ2-3, with a weak D call TRBD1 (5 bases). This CDR3 contains 15 residues. Deletions cut 3 bases from V and 3 bases from J, with 13 bases between. Germline V gene data show CDR1 as MDHEN and CDR2 as SYDVKM.

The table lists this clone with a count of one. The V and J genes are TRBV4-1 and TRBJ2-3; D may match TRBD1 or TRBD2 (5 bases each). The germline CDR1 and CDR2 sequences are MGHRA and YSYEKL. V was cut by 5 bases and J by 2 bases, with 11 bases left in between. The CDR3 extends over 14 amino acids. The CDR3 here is CASSDRAATDTQYF. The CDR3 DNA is TGCGCCAGCAGCGACAGAGCGGCCACAGATACGCAGTATTTT.

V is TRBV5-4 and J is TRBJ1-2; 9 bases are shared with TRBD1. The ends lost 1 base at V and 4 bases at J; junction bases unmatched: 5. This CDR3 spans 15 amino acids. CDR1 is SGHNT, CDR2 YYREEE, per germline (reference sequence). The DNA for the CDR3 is TGTGCCAGCAGCTTGCCACAGGGGGCTGGCTATGGCTACACCTTC. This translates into CASSLPQGAGYGYTF.

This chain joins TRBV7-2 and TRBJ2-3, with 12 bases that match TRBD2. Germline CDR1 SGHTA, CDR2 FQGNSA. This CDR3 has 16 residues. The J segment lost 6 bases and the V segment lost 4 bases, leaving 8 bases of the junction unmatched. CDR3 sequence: CASSYRLAGVRDTQYF. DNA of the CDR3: TGTGCCAGCAGCTACCGACTAGCGGGAGTCCGGGATACGCAGTATTTT.

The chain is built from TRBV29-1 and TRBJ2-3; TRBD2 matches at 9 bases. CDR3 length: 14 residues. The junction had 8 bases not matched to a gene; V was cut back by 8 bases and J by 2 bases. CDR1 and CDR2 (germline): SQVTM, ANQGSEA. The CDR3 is CSTRASGDTDTQYF. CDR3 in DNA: TGCAGCACCCGGGCTAGCGGGGACACAGATACGCAGTATTTT.

The CDR3 here is CAISGGNSGNYEQYF. Here the CDR3 DNA reads TGTGCCATCAGTGGTGGGAATAGCGGGAACTACGAGCAGTACTTC. The V gene is TRBV10-3, the J gene TRBJ2-7; 8 nucleotides agree with TRBD2. Germline loops: CDR1 ENHRY, CDR2 SYGVKD. V shed 4 bases and J 3 bases; nucleotides not matched to a gene: 8. CDR3 length equals 15 residues.

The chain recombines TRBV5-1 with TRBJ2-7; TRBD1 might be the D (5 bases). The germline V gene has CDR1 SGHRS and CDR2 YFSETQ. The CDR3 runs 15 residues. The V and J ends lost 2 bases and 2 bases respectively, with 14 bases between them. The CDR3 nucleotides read TGCGCCAGCAGCTTTGTTTCAGGGAATACCTACGAGCAGTACTTC. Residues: CASSFVSGNTYEQYF.

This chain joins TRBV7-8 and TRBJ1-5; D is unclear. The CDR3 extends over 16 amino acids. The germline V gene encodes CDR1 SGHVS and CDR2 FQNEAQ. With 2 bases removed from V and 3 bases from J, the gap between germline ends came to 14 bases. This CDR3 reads CASSLTRGRINQPQHF. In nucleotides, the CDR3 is TGTGCCAGCAGCTTAACCCGTGGCAGGATCAATCAGCCCCAGCATTTT.

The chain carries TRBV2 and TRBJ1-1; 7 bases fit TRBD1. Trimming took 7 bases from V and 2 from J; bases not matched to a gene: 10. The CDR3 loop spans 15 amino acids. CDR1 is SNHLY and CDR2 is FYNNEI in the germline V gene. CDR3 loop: CASTTGLPHNTEAFF. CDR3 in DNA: TGTGCCAGCACGACAGGGCTCCCCCATAACACTGAAGCTTTCTTT.